This TCR beta chain was observed in a study of T cell responses to AZD1222 COVID-19 vaccine. Regarding the study as a whole: Most donors were white British and more were female, and clonal diversity was possibly underestimated. Baseline serology detected seropositivity in only 6 or 7 AZD1222 recipients. Along spike, vaccine-associated CD4 TCRs were found throughout, with dominance at 160-218 and 743-854. Unmutated variant regions are reportedly targeted by nearly half of spike-specific TCRs.

As regards this clone: Its antigen is undetermined.

Sequencing used immunoSEQ multiplex PCR; TCRdb keeps in-frame clones, though not all of them. The table has some 150,000 clones, about 90% seen once. CDR3 length equals 16 residues. Per germline, CDR1 SQVTM and CDR2 ANQGSEA. V lost 8 bases to trimming and J lost 1 base, with 18 bases between them. The origin of this receptor is an adult who received the AZD1222 COVID-19 vaccine. This specimen was peripheral blood, taken 28 days after the second AZD1222 dose. This rearrangement joins TRBV29-1 to TRBJ2-6; D is possibly TRBD1 or TRBD2 (5 bases each). The CDR3 is CSFRDAHDSGANVLTF. The CDR3 DNA is TGCAGCTTCCGGGACGCGCATGATTCTGGGGCCAACGTCCTGACTTTC.